The T cell receptor beta chain under discussion was sequenced for a study of blood T cell repertoires in COVID-19. Study-wide context: T cells, B-cell-depleted T cells, or PBMCs provided the cDNA or gDNA that served as material.

This CDR3 contains 16 residues. Germline assignment: CDR1 SGHVS and CDR2 FNYEAQ. Trimming removed 5 bases at V and 1 base at J, with 14 bases between. Source study methods: Using reference gene primer amplification, nucleated cell counts were estimated. The assay was immunoSEQ multiplex PCR, and TCRdb's table has in-frame clones only and misses some. D and trimming come from the DNA, and the V and J calls and clone size come from that table. The repertoire holds fewer than 70,000 clones, approximately 90% seen once, with 7% to 10% in the top ten. The V call is TRBV7-6, the J call TRBJ2-2; tentative D call: TRBD2 (7 bases). The TCR was taken from a woman aged 80 or older with active COVID-19. Material for sequencing was peripheral blood. The DNA of the CDR3 is TGTGCCAGCAGCCCGGGGAGGGACATGAACACCGGGGAGCTGTTTTTT. This sequence encodes CASSPGRDMNTGELFF. The full variable domain, in which reference TRBV7-6 and TRBJ2-2 provide the parts outside the CDR3, is GAGVSQSPRYKVTKRGQDVALRCDPISGHVSLYWYRQALGQGPEFLTYFNYEAQQDKSGLPNDRFSAERPEGSISTLTIQRTEQRDSAMYRCASSPGRDMNTGELFFGEGSRLTVL.